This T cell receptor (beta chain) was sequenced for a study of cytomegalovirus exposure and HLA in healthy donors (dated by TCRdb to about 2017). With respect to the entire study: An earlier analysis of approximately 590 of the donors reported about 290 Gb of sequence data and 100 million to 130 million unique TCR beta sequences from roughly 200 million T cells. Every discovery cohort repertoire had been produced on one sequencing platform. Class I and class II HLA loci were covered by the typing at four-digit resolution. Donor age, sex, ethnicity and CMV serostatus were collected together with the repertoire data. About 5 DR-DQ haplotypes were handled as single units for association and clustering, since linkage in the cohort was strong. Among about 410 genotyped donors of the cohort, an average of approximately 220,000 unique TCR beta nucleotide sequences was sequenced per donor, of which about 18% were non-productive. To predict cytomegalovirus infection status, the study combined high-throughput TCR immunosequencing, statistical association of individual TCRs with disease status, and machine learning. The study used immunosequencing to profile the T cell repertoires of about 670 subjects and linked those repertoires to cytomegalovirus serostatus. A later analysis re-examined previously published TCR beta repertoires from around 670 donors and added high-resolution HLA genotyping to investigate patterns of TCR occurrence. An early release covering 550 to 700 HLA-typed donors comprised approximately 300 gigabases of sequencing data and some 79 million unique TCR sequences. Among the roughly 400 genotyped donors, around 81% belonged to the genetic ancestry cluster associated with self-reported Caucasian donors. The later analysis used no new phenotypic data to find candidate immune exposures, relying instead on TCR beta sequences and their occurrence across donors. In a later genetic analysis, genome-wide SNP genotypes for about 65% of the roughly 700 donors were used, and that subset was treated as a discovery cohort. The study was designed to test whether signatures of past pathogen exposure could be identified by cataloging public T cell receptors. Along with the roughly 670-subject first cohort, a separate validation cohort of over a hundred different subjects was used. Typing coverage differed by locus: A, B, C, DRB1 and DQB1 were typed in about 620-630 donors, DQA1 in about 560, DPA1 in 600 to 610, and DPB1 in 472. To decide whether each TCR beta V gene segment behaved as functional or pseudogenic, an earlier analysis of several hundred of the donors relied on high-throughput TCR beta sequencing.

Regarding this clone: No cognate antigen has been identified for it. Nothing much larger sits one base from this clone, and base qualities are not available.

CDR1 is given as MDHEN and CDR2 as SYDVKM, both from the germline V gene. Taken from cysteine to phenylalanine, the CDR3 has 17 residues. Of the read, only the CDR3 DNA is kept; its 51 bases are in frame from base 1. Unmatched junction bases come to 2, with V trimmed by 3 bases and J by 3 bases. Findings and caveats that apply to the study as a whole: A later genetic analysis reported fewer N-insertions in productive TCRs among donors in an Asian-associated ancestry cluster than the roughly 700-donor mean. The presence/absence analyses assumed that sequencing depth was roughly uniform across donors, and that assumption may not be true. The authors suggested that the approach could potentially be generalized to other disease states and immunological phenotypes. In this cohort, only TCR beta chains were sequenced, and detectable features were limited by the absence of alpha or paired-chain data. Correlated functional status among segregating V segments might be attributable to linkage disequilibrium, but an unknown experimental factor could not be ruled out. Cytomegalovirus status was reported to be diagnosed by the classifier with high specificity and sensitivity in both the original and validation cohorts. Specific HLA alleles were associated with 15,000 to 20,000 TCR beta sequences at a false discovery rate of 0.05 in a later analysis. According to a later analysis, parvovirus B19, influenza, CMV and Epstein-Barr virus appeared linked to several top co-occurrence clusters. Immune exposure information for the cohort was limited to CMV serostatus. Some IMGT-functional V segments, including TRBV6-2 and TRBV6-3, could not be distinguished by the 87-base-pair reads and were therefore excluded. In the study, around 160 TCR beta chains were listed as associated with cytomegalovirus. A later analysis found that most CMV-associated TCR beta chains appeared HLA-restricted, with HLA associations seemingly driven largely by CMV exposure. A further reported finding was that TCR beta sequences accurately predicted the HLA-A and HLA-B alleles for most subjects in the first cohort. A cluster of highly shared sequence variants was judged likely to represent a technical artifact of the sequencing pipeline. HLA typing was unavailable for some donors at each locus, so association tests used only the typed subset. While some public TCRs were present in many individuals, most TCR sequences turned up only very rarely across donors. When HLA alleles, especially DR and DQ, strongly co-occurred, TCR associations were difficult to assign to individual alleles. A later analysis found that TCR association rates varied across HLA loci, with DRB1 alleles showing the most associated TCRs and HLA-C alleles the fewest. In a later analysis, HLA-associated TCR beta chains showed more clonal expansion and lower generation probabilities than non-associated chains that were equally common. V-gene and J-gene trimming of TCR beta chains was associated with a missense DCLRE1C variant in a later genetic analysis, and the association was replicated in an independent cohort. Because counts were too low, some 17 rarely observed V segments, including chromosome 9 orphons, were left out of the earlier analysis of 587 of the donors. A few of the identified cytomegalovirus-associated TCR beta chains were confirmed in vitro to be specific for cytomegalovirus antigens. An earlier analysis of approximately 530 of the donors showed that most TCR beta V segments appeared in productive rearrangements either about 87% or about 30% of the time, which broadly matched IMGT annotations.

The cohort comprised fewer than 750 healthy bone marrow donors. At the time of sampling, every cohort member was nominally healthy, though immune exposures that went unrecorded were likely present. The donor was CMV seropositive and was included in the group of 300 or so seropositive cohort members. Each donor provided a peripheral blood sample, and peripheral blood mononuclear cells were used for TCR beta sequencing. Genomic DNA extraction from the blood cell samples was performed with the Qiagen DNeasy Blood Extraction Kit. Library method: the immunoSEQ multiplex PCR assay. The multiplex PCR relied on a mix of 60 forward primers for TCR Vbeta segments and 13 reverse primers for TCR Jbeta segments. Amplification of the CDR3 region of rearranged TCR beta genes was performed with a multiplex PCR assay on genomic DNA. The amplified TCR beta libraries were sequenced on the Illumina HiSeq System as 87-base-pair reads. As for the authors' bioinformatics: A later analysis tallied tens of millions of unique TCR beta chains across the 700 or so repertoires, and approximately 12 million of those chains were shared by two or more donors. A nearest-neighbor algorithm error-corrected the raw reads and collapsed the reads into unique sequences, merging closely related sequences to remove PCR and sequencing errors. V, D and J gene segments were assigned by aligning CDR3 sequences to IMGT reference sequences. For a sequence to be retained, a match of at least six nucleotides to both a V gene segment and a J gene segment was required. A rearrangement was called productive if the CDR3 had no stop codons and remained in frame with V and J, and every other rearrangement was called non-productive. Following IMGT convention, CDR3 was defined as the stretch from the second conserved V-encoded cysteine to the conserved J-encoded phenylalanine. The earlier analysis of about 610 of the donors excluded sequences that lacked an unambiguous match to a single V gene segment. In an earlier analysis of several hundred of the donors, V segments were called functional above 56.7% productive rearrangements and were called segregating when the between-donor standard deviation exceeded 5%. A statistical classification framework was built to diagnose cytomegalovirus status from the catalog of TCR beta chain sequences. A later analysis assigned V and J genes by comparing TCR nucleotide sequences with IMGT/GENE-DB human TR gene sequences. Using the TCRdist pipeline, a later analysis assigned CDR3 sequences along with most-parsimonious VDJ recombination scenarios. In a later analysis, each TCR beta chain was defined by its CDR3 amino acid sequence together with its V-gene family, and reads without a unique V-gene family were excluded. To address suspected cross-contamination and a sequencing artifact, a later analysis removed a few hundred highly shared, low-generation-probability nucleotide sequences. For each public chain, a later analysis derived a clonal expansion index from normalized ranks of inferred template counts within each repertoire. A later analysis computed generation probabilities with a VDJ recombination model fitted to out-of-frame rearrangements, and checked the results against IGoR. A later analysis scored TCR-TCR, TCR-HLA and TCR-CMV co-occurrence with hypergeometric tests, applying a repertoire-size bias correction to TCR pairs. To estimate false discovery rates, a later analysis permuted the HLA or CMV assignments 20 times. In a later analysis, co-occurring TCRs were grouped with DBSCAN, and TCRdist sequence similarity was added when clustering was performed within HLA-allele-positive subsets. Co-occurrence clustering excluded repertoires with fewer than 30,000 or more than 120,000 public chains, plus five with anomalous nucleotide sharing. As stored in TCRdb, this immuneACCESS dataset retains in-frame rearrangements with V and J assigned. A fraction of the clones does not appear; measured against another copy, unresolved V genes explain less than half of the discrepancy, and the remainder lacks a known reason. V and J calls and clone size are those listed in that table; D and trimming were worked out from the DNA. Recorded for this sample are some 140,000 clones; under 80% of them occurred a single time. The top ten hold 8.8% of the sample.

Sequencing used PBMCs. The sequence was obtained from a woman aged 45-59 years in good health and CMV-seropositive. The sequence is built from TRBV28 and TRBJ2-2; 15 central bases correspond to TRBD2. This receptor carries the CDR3 CASSLGLAGGYTGELFF. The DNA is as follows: TGTGCCAGCAGTTTGGGACTAGCGGGGGGATACACCGGGGAGCTGTTTTTT.